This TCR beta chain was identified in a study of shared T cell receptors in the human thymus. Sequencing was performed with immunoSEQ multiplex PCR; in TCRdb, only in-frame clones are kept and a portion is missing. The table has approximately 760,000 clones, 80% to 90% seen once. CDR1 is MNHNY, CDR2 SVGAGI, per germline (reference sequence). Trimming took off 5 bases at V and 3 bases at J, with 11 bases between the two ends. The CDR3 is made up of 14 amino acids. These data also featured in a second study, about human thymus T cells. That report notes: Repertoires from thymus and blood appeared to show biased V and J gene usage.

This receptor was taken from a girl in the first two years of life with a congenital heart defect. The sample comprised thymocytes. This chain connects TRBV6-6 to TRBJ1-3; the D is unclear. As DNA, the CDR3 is TGTGCCAGCAGTCCAGTCGAGGGTGGAAACACCATATATTTT. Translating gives CASSPVEGGNTIYF.